Listed below are T cell receptor beta chains from one sample, sequenced in a study of CD8 T cells in ankylosing spondylitis. TCRdb called the 5' RACE reads again in MiXCR, with one record for every CDR3 protein. There are a few hundred thousand distinct CDR3 sequences in the sample; about 18% occur only once, and roughly 46% lies in the top ten. Sequencing was carried out using blood, either unsorted or a sorted T cell fraction (not recorded which). These receptors were taken from a male donor with ankylosing spondylitis. Both conserved end residues are part of each CDR3. A D gene is named only where the DNA matches it firmly. For some rows the clone size is stated as once, few or many, or as a class when expanded; others skip it.

>few|TRBJ2-3|TRBD1|TRBV13
CASSLTGTGGRTDTQYF
TGTGCCAGCAGCTTAACCGGGACAGGGGGCCGAACAGATACGCAGTATTTT
>few|TRBJ2-7|.|TRBV20-1
CSAADSTPYEQYF
TGCAGTGCCGCCGACAGTACCCCCTACGAGCAGTACTTC
>.|TRBJ2-7|.|TRBV25-1
CASKGDYEQYF
TGTGCCAGCAAAGGGGACTACGAGCAGTACTTC
>.|TRBJ2-1|TRBD2|TRBV3-1
CASTGGLASYNEQFF
TGTGCCAGCACCGGGGGACTAGCTTCCTACAATGAGCAGTTCTTC
>.|TRBJ2-7|.|TRBV19
CASAPADGYEQYF
TGTGCCAGCGCACCAGCGGACGGCTACGAGCAGTACTTC
>few|TRBJ1-2|TRBD1|TRBV12-3/TRBV12-4
CASSWIRTGGFVGNGYTF
TGTGCCAGCAGTTGGATAAGGACAGGGGGCTTTGTTGGGAATGGCTACACCTTC
>.|TRBJ2-5|TRBD2|TRBV7-9
CASSLIAPAGKETQYF
TGTGCCAGCAGCTTAATTGCCCCAGCGGGGAAGGAGACCCAGTACTTC
>.|TRBJ2-7|.|TRBV7-9
CASSGGTSQSEQYF
TGTGCCAGCAGCGGGGGGACTTCGCAGTCCGAGCAGTACTTC
>many|TRBJ2-2|.|TRBV29-1
CSVLDYTGELFF
TGCAGCGTCCTAGATTACACCGGGGAGCTGTTTTTT
>few|TRBJ2-1|.|TRBV12-3/TRBV12-4
CASILAGSSYNEQFF
TGTGCCAGCATTCTGGCCGGGAGCTCCTACAATGAGCAGTTCTTC
>.|TRBJ2-7|.|TRBV10-3
CAISDLGRNSYEQYF
TGTGCCATCAGTGATCTGGGACGGAATTCCTACGAGCAGTACTTC
>.|TRBJ2-1|TRBD2|TRBV9
CASSVFSGTSGYNEQFF
TGTGCCAGCAGCGTCTTTTCCGGGACTAGCGGATACAATGAGCAGTTCTTC
>few|TRBJ2-5|.|TRBV6-6
CASSYGYQETQYF
TGTGCCAGCAGTTACGGTTACCAAGAGACCCAGTACTTC
>once|TRBJ2-3|.|TRBV14
CASSQVDSRGPLTQYF
TGTGCCAGCAGCCAAGTCGACAGCCGTGGCCCACTTACGCAGTATTTT
>many|TRBJ2-2|TRBD2|TRBV12-3/TRBV12-4
CASSPPGLAENTGELFF
TGTGCCAGCAGTCCCCCCGGACTAGCGGAGAACACCGGGGAGCTGTTTTTT
>few|TRBJ1-1|TRBD1|TRBV7-2
CASSSWDRSGTEAFF
TGTGCCAGCAGCTCGTGGGACAGGTCTGGGACTGAAGCTTTCTTT
>.|TRBJ2-3|.|TRBV27
CASSPPDSDYRPTQYF
TGTGCCAGCAGCCCTCCAGACTCGGATTACAGGCCCACGCAGTATTTT
>many|TRBJ2-1|.|TRBV7-8
CASSLVWTDNEQFF
TGTGCCAGCAGCTTAGTATGGACTGACAATGAGCAGTTCTTC
>.|TRBJ2-7|.|TRBV4-3
CASSQDRVGAYEQYF
TGCGCCAGCAGCCAAGATCGTGTGGGGGCCTACGAGCAGTACTTC
>few|TRBJ1-1|.|TRBV20-1
CSARDPGRTVNTEAFF
TGCAGTGCTAGAGATCCTGGCAGGACCGTGAACACTGAAGCTTTCTTT
>few|TRBJ2-1|.|TRBV11-1
CASSLEVGGSRSSYNEQFF
TGTGCCAGCAGCTTAGAGGTAGGCGGAAGCCGGAGCTCCTACAATGAGCAGTTCTTC
>.|TRBJ1-4|.|TRBV7-8
CASSLANTRGRYEKLFF
TGTGCCAGCAGCTTAGCCAATACACGGGGGCGGTATGAAAAACTGTTTTTT
>.|TRBJ2-3|TRBD2|TRBV4-2
CDSSQNSGEGGDTQYF
TGTGACAGCAGCCAGAATAGCGGGGAGGGGGGGGATACGCAGTATTTT
>.|TRBJ1-1|.|TRBV6-2/TRBV6-3
CASSRLVMNTEAFF
TGTGCCAGCAGCCGTCTAGTAATGAACACTGAAGCTTTCTTT
>many|TRBJ2-7|.|TRBV7-9
CASSLPGKDNEQYF
TGTGCCAGCAGCCTGCCGGGGAAGGACAACGAGCAGTACTTC
>.|TRBJ2-5|.|TRBV6-2/TRBV6-3
CASSYFGSGGEETQYF
TGTGCCAGCAGTTATTTTGGGTCGGGGGGCGAGGAGACCCAGTACTTC
>few|TRBJ2-5|.|TRBV4-2
CASSQSGLLIQETQYF
TGTGCCAGCAGCCAATCGGGACTGCTAATCCAAGAGACCCAGTACTTC
>.|TRBJ1-2|.|TRBV28
CASSLGVPRSYGYTF
TGTGCCAGCAGTTTAGGGGTCCCCCGAAGCTATGGCTACACCTTC